Each of the 8 T cell receptor beta chains below was sequenced from the same sample in a study of cytomegalovirus exposure and HLA in healthy donors. PCR involved 60 Vbeta and 13 Jbeta primers. The assay was immunoSEQ multiplex PCR, and TCRdb's table has in-frame clones only and misses some. The listing records roughly 70,000 clones. Sample: PBMCs. The receptors come from a man aged 35-49 years in good health and CMV-seronegative.

This rearrangement joins TRBV4-1 to TRBJ2-5; 8 nucleotides align to TRBD2. V trimming: 3 bases; J trimming: 5 bases; junction bases outside the gene matches: 8. Germline V lookup: CDR1 MGHRA, CDR2 YSYEKL. The CDR3 totals 15 residues. The CDR3 spells CASSHGSGRGETQYF. The CDR3 DNA is TGCGCCAGCAGCCACGGCTCCGGGAGGGGGGAGACCCAGTACTTC.

V is TRBV5-1 and J is TRBJ2-2, with D tentatively TRBD2 (7 bases). This CDR3 spans 15 amino acids. V lost 5 bases and J lost 0, with 11 bases in between. Germline CDR1 SGHRS, CDR2 YFSETQ. The CDR3 DNA follows: TGCGCCAGCAGAGGGGGGGCGGCGAACACCGGGGAGCTGTTTTTT. Amino acids: CASRGGAANTGELFF.

The V and J genes are TRBV4-2 and TRBJ2-3; TRBD2 aligns across 12 bases. Germline V gene lookup returns CDR1 LGHNA and CDR2 YNFKEQ. This CDR3 contains 18 residues. Trimming cost V 4 bases and J 1 base; bases outside gene matches: 9. The CDR3 nucleotides are TGTGCCAGCAGCCTACTACCCCCTAGCGGGGGGGGCACAGATACGCAGTATTTT. This sequence encodes CASSLLPPSGGGTDTQYF.

This chain uses TRBV7-6 with TRBJ2-1; 10 nucleotides line up with TRBD2. There are 17 residues in the CDR3. V gave up 5 bases and J gave up 0 bases; unmatched junction bases: 7. Germline assignment: CDR1 SGHVS and CDR2 FNYEAQ. This chain's CDR3 is CASSPGLAVSSYNEQFF. The CDR3 nucleotides read TGTGCCAGCAGCCCCGGACTAGCGGTTAGCTCCTACAATGAGCAGTTCTTC. Full variable domain (missing parts from reference TRBV7-6 and TRBJ2-1): GAGVSQSPRYKVTKRGQDVALRCDPISGHVSLYWYRQALGQGPEFLTYFNYEAQQDKSGLPNDRFSAERPEGSISTLTIQRTEQRDSAMYRCASSPGLAVSSYNEQFFGPGTRLTVL.

This chain links TRBV30 with TRBJ1-4, with 8 bases fitting TRBD1. CDR1 GTSNPN and CDR2 SVGIG come from the germline V gene (reference sequence). This CDR3 spans 15 amino acids. The J segment lost 2 bases and the V segment lost 2 bases, leaving 4 bases of the junction unmatched. Here the CDR3 DNA reads TGTGCCTGGAGTCGACAGGGGAGGACTAATGAAAAACTGTTTTTT. It yields the protein CAWSRQGRTNEKLFF.

V gene TRBV30 combines with J gene TRBJ1-6; TRBD1 aligns across 9 bases. Trimming at V came to 8 bases and at J to 7 bases, leaving 12 bases not matched to a gene. The V gene's germline CDR1 is GTSNPN and CDR2 SVGIG (reference sequence). CDR3 length: 15 amino acids. CDR3 sequence (DNA): TGTGCCGGGGCGACCGGGACAGGGTACAATTCACCCCTCCACTTT. Translated: CAGATGTGYNSPLHF.

J is TRBJ1-4 and V is TRBV9; TRBD1 agrees at 8 bases. CDR1 is SGDLS and CDR2 is YYNGEE in the germline V gene. The CDR3 has 17 amino acids. Trimming cost V 0 bases and J 3 bases; bases outside gene matches: 7. The CDR3: CASSVGQGAVSNEKLFF. CDR3 nucleotides: TGTGCCAGCAGCGTAGGGCAGGGGGCTGTATCTAATGAAAAACTGTTTTTT.

The chain recombines TRBV19 with TRBJ1-5, with D uncertain. This CDR3 has 15 residues. Germline V CDR1 and CDR2: LNHDA, SQIVND (reference sequence). V was trimmed by 10 bases and J by 3 bases, leaving 19 bases between them. CDR3: CATVDNRYDNQPQHF. The CDR3 coding sequence is TGTGCCACCGTTGACAATCGTTATGACAATCAGCCCCAGCATTTT.